The 5 T cell receptor beta chains in this list originate from one sample, sequenced in a study of blood T cell repertoires in COVID-19. The assay was immunoSEQ multiplex PCR, and TCRdb's table has in-frame clones only and misses some. The table lists 100,000 to 150,000 clones, approximately 74% of them singletons, with roughly 5.5% in the top ten. The sequenced material came from peripheral blood. The source is a man aged 55 to 70 with acute or convalescent COVID-19.

For the CDR3, the DNA is TGCGCCAGCAGTGAACCAGGACTGTACAATGAGCAGTTCTTC. Translation gives CASSEPGLYNEQFF. The chain has TRBV10-1 and TRBJ2-1, with D tentatively TRBD2 (5 bases). The CDR3 totals 14 residues. Trimming cost V 3 bases and J 4 bases, with 10 bases left between them. Germline lookup yields CDR1 WNHNN and CDR2 SYGVQD (reference sequence).

The chain links TRBV3-1 (or the pseudogene TRBV3-2) to TRBJ1-1; TRBD1 might be the D (5 bases). Germline CDR1 reads LGHDT; CDR2 reads YNNKEL (reference sequence). CDR3 length equals 12 residues. V lost 4 bases and J 8 bases, leaving 11 bases between the germline ends. The CDR3 sequence is CASSLTGFEAFF. CDR3 in DNA: TGTGCCAGCAGCCTTACAGGTTTCGAAGCTTTCTTT.

This clone was counted a few times. The chain joins TRBV29-1 to TRBJ2-7; D is unclear. Deletions cut 0 bases from V and 5 bases from J, with 11 bases between. The CDR3 covers 13 residues. CDR1 SQVTM and CDR2 ANQGSEA come from the germline V gene. The chain's CDR3 is CSVEDKHTHEQYF. The CDR3 coding sequence is TGCAGCGTTGAAGATAAACATACCCACGAGCAGTACTTC.

This clone turned up a few times. V is TRBV5-4 and J is TRBJ1-2, with D perhaps matching TRBD1 (6 bases). Trimming cost V 0 bases and J 4 bases, with 16 bases left between them. From germline, CDR1 is SGHNT and CDR2 YYREEE (reference sequence). The CDR3 covers 16 residues. CDR3 region: CASSLEGTRGIYGYTF. In DNA form, the CDR3 reads TGTGCCAGCAGCTTGGAAGGGACACGGGGTATCTATGGCTACACCTTC.

The chain combines TRBV24-1 with TRBJ1-2; weak D call: TRBD1 (5 bases). V shed 0 bases and J shed 7 bases, with 17 bases lying between them. There are 16 residues in the CDR3. Germline CDR1 KGHDR, CDR2 SFDVKD. CDR3: CATSDLRVGGERGYTF. The CDR3 bases are TGTGCCACCAGTGATTTGAGGGTCGGGGGGGAGCGTGGCTACACCTTC.